The clone carrying this TCR beta chain was observed a few times. Method: immunoSEQ multiplex PCR; TCRdb's copy keeps in-frame clones and lacks some. Of roughly 50,000 clones detected, roughly 80% appear once; the ten largest clones hold approximately 3.3%. The sample originates from a study of PD-L1 blockade in urothelial cancer. This CDR3 is built from 14 residues. Germline lookup yields CDR1 LGHNA and CDR2 YNFKEQ. The ends were cut back, 6 bases at V and 3 bases at J, with 15 bases in the middle. This chain links TRBV4-2 with TRBJ2-7; D possibly corresponds to TRBD1 (5 bases). This clonotype was obtained from a man between 65 and 80 years old with urothelial cancer. The starting material was PBMCs, obtained around atezolizumab (anti-PD-L1) treatment. CDR3 DNA: TGTGCCAGCAGTAGGACACGGTACGACTACGAGCAGTACTTC. Its protein is CASSRTRYDYEQYF.